This record covers a single T cell receptor (beta chain). Using immunoSEQ multiplex PCR, the repertoire was profiled, and TCRdb retains in-frame clones only, with some absent. The sample includes approximately 67,000 clones, about 91% of them seen just once. These data come from a study of T cells after somatic rescue of genetic block. Germline V gene sequence: CDR1 SGHRS, CDR2 YFSETQ. CDR3 length equals 18 residues. Trimming left V 3 bases short and J 7 bases short, with 23 bases between. This sequence was found in a man between 40 and 49 years old. This chain links TRBV5-1 with TRBJ1-6, with a possible D match to TRBD1 (5 bases). Input material: peripheral blood mononuclear cells (PBMCs). CDR3 loop: CASSWIGTTGTVNSPLHF. The CDR3 DNA reads TGCGCCAGCAGCTGGATAGGAACGACCGGGACGGTAAATTCACCCCTCCACTTT.